A selection of T cell receptor beta chains follows, all from one sample in a study of T cell repertoires in cytomegalovirus infection. TCRdb analysed the reads with MiXCR anew, one entry per CDR3 protein. The table has 630,000 or so distinct CDR3 sequences, roughly 24% seen once. Sequencing used CD8+ T cells from PBMCs. These TCRs come from a human donor in good health (CMV status not recorded). Some clones in this sample may be carry-over from other donors' samples. Each CDR3 is given with its conserved first and last residue. A D gene is named only where the DNA matches it firmly. Rows give clone size only sometimes, using once, few, many, or a class for an expanded clone.

j_call: TRBJ2-6; v_call: TRBV10-3; d_call: -; clone_size: few; cdr3_aa: CAISESGGRRLDSGANVLTF; cdr3_nt: TGTGCCATCAGTGAGTCCGGGGGGCGAAGGTTAGACTCTGGGGCCAACGTCCTGACTTTC
j_call: TRBJ1-6; v_call: TRBV7-9; d_call: -; clone_size: few; cdr3_aa: CASSFNRVESPLHF; cdr3_nt: TGTGCCAGCAGCTTTAACAGGGTCGAGTCACCCCTCCACTTT
j_call: TRBJ2-1; v_call: TRBV6-5; d_call: -; clone_size: -; cdr3_aa: CASSYSRDYNEQFF; cdr3_nt: TGTGCCAGCAGTTATAGCAGGGACTACAATGAGCAGTTCTTC
j_call: TRBJ2-1; v_call: TRBV7-2; d_call: TRBD1; clone_size: many; cdr3_aa: CASSLGTGALDEQFF; cdr3_nt: TGTGCCAGCAGCTTAGGGACAGGGGCTCTGGATGAGCAGTTCTTC
j_call: TRBJ1-3; v_call: TRBV15; d_call: TRBD1; clone_size: -; cdr3_aa: CATSRDRAGNTVYF; cdr3_nt: TGTGCCACCAGCAGGGACAGGGCTGGAAACACCGTATATTTT
j_call: TRBJ2-3; v_call: TRBV27; d_call: -; clone_size: few; cdr3_aa: CASSLQRGIDTQYF; cdr3_nt: TGTGCCAGCAGTTTGCAGAGGGGAATAGATACGCAGTATTTT
j_call: TRBJ2-1; v_call: TRBV7-9; d_call: -; clone_size: -; cdr3_aa: CASSLGQLQYNEQFF; cdr3_nt: TGTGCCAGCAGCCTCGGACAGCTACAATACAATGAGCAGTTCTTC
j_call: TRBJ2-6; v_call: TRBV10-3; d_call: -; clone_size: few; cdr3_aa: CAILAGANVLTF; cdr3_nt: TGTGCCATCCTAGCTGGGGCCAACGTCCTGACTTTC
j_call: TRBJ1-2; v_call: TRBV7-2; d_call: -; clone_size: few; cdr3_aa: CASSPMGIYGYTF; cdr3_nt: TGTGCCAGCAGCCCCATGGGGATCTATGGCTACACCTTC
j_call: TRBJ2-3; v_call: TRBV29-1; d_call: -; clone_size: few; cdr3_aa: CSVEGAVTSTDTQYF; cdr3_nt: TGCAGCGTTGAAGGGGCGGTTACTAGCACAGATACGCAGTATTTT
j_call: TRBJ2-1; v_call: TRBV9; d_call: -; clone_size: many; cdr3_aa: CASSYALTYYNEQFF; cdr3_nt: TGTGCCAGCAGCTACGCACTAACCTATTACAATGAGCAGTTCTTC
j_call: TRBJ1-1; v_call: TRBV7-6; d_call: -; clone_size: many; cdr3_aa: CASTPSGVAFF; cdr3_nt: TGTGCCAGCACCCCCTCGGGCGTAGCTTTCTTT
j_call: TRBJ1-5; v_call: TRBV19; d_call: -; clone_size: -; cdr3_aa: CASSIDSLQPQHF; cdr3_nt: TGTGCCAGTAGTATCGACAGCCTTCAGCCCCAGCATTTT
j_call: TRBJ1-1; v_call: TRBV5-1; d_call: -; clone_size: few; cdr3_aa: CASSLGLQVVANTEAFF; cdr3_nt: TGCGCCAGCAGCTTGGGACTACAGGTCGTGGCGAACACTGAAGCTTTCTTT
j_call: TRBJ1-1; v_call: TRBV28; d_call: -; clone_size: -; cdr3_aa: CASSSLQGTAAEAFF; cdr3_nt: TGTGCCAGCAGTTCACTTCAGGGGACGGCGGCTGAAGCTTTCTTT
j_call: TRBJ1-1; v_call: TRBV5-1; d_call: -; clone_size: -; cdr3_aa: CASSLEGEGAGAFF; cdr3_nt: TGCGCCAGCAGCTTGGAAGGGGAAGGGGCTGGAGCTTTCTTT
j_call: TRBJ2-1; v_call: TRBV6-2/TRBV6-3; d_call: -; clone_size: -; cdr3_aa: CASSTGYRDNEQFF; cdr3_nt: TGTGCCAGCAGTACGGGCTACAGGGACAATGAGCAGTTCTTC
j_call: TRBJ1-1; v_call: TRBV20-1; d_call: -; clone_size: -; cdr3_aa: CSASDSFMNTEAFF; cdr3_nt: TGCAGCGCTTCGGACAGTTTCATGAACACTGAAGCTTTCTTT
j_call: TRBJ1-1; v_call: TRBV7-9; d_call: -; clone_size: -; cdr3_aa: CASSHPGADEAFF; cdr3_nt: TGTGCCAGCAGCCACCCTGGCGCTGATGAAGCTTTCTTT
j_call: TRBJ2-1; v_call: TRBV5-1; d_call: TRBD1; clone_size: -; cdr3_aa: CASGLDLTGYYNEQFF; cdr3_nt: TGCGCCAGCGGCTTAGACCTGACAGGGTACTACAATGAGCAGTTCTTC
j_call: TRBJ2-1; v_call: TRBV7-2; d_call: -; clone_size: many; cdr3_aa: CASSLGNFRNEQFF; cdr3_nt: TGTGCCAGCAGCTTAGGTAATTTTAGGAATGAGCAGTTCTTC
j_call: TRBJ2-7; v_call: TRBV4-1; d_call: -; clone_size: -; cdr3_aa: CASSQVAFYEQYF; cdr3_nt: TGCGCCAGCAGCCAAGTCGCGTTCTACGAGCAGTACTTC
j_call: TRBJ2-1; v_call: TRBV20-1; d_call: -; clone_size: few; cdr3_aa: CSARVGRSSYNEQFF; cdr3_nt: TGCAGTGCTAGAGTTGGCAGGAGCTCCTACAATGAGCAGTTCTTC
j_call: TRBJ2-3; v_call: TRBV24-1; d_call: TRBD1; clone_size: -; cdr3_aa: CATSDLQQGWTDTQYF; cdr3_nt: TGTGCCACCAGTGATTTGCAACAGGGGTGGACAGATACGCAGTATTTT
j_call: TRBJ2-3; v_call: TRBV7-2; d_call: -; clone_size: many; cdr3_aa: CASSLVPGQVDTQYF; cdr3_nt: TGTGCCAGCAGCTTAGTTCCAGGGCAGGTAGATACGCAGTATTTT
j_call: TRBJ2-1; v_call: TRBV5-1; d_call: TRBD1; clone_size: few; cdr3_aa: CASSPQGEIPYNEQFF; cdr3_nt: TGCGCCAGCAGTCCCCAGGGGGAGATCCCCTACAATGAGCAGTTCTTC
j_call: TRBJ1-1; v_call: TRBV7-2; d_call: -; clone_size: many; cdr3_aa: CASSLGWEWGMNTEAFF; cdr3_nt: TGTGCCAGCAGCTTAGGTTGGGAATGGGGGATGAACACTGAAGCTTTCTTT
j_call: TRBJ2-3; v_call: TRBV28; d_call: -; clone_size: -; cdr3_aa: CASSLVFAGATDTQYF; cdr3_nt: TGTGCCAGCAGTTTAGTGTTCGCGGGTGCGACAGATACGCAGTATTTT
j_call: TRBJ1-1; v_call: TRBV6-2/TRBV6-3; d_call: -; clone_size: -; cdr3_aa: CASSRGYPEAFF; cdr3_nt: TGTGCCAGCAGCCGCGGATACCCTGAAGCTTTCTTT
j_call: TRBJ2-1; v_call: TRBV7-3; d_call: TRBD2; clone_size: -; cdr3_aa: CASSFVAGEYNEQFF; cdr3_nt: TGTGCCAGCAGTTTCGTGGCGGGAGAATACAATGAGCAGTTCTTC
j_call: TRBJ1-2; v_call: TRBV11-2; d_call: -; clone_size: -; cdr3_aa: CASSLNDGYTF; cdr3_nt: TGTGCCAGCAGCTTAAACGATGGCTACACCTTC